This entry lists 5 T cell receptor beta chains sequenced from one sample in a study of T cells in Graves' hyperthyroidism and ophthalmopathy. Amplification of TCR beta CDR3 regions was performed using RNA transcripts as template. An initial round of RT-PCR targeting the TCR CDR3 relied on the HTBI primer set. TCRdb used MiXCR to reprocess the multiplex PCR reads, holding one entry per CDR3 protein. Among fewer than 650,000 distinct CDR3 sequences listed, 14% to 15% were seen once. The sequenced sample was blood. These receptor sequences come from a woman between 35 and 50 years old with Graves' ophthalmopathy.

Details on this clonotype: A read error is possible here, since a much larger clone lies one base away. The chain uses TRBV10-3 and TRBJ1-2, with D uncertain. Per germline, CDR1 ENHRY and CDR2 SYGVKD. There are 15 residues in the CDR3. The V end lost 0 bases, the J end lost 5 bases, and 13 bases lay between the germline ends. The CDR3 DNA is TGTGCCATCAGTGAGTCGTCGGGGTTTCTATATGGCTACACCTTC. Protein product: CAISESSGFLYGYTF.

The gene calls are TRBV7-9 and TRBJ2-7; D unclear. The CDR3 has 12 amino acids. Deletions cut 2 bases from V and 3 bases from J, with 5 bases between. Germline V CDR1 and CDR2: SEHNR, FQNEAQ (reference sequence). CDR3 sequence reads: CASSLIYYEQYF. CDR3 sequence (DNA): TGTGCCAGCAGCTTAATCTACTACGAGCAGTACTTC.

The V and J genes are TRBV28 and TRBJ2-6, with no clear D. Trimming removed 4 bases from V and 4 bases from J, with 8 bases in between. This CDR3 region has 14 residues. CDR1 and CDR2 from the germline V gene are MDHEN and SYDVKM. The CDR3 coding sequence is TGTGCCAGCAGTTCCGCTAAGGGGGCCAACGTCCTGACTTTC. It specifies CASSSAKGANVLTF.

V and J are TRBV6-1 and TRBJ2-7; TRBD1 matches 7 bases. Germline CDR1 is MNHNS and CDR2 is SASEGT. CDR3 size: 13 residues. J was trimmed by 2 bases and V by 7 bases; bases with no gene match: 5. CDR3 nucleotide sequence: TGTGCCAGCAACGACAGGGTTACCTACGAGCAGTACTTC. This codes for CASNDRVTYEQYF.

This clonotype was counted ten times or more. The chain carries TRBV7-9 and TRBJ2-7; D is uncertain. Germline CDR1 SEHNR, CDR2 FQNEAQ (reference sequence). The CDR3 has 14 amino acids. V shed 2 bases and J shed 5 bases, with 13 bases lying between them. DNA of the CDR3: TGTGCCAGCAGCTTAAACTCCGTCGGTGACGAGCAGTACTTC. Its translation: CASSLNSVGDEQYF.